This TCR beta chain was identified in a study of T cells in women clearing cervical HPV infection. A note on this clone: The read halts 3 residues ahead of the CDR3 end, with the missing end drawn from the germline J gene.

Produced via immunoSEQ multiplex PCR; TCRdb's table is partial and in-frame only. The sample table includes 25,000 to 35,000 clones. The CDR3 totals 14 residues. Between the trimmed V and J ends, which lost 0 bases and 3 bases, there was a span of 9 bases. Germline V gene data show CDR1 as KGHSH and CDR2 as LQKENI. The V gene is TRBV18, the J gene TRBJ2-7; D ambiguous. The sequence derives from a woman aged 18 to 75 with a cervical HPV16 infection that either progressed to CIN3+ or cleared (not recorded which). Sequencing was performed on blood buffy coat. CDR3 in amino acids: CASSPPTPSYEQYF. Incomplete CDR3 DNA: TGTGCCAGCTCACCACCGACACCCAGCTACGAG.